A single sample is the source of the 10 T cell receptor beta chains below, sequenced in a study of blood T cell repertoires in COVID-19. Assay: immunoSEQ multiplex PCR; the TCRdb copy retains only in-frame clones and omits some. The sample has some 150,000 clones; about 80% are singletons. The source material was peripheral blood. Source of these receptors: a human donor in a cohort sampled during active COVID-19.

The chain combines TRBV12-3 or TRBV12-4 with TRBJ1-1; D uncertain. Trimming removed 8 bases at V and 1 base at J, with 8 bases between. This CDR3 is built from 12 residues. CDR3 sequence reads: CASSWANTEAFF. The CDR3 nucleotides read TGTGCCAGCTCGTGGGCGAACACTGAAGCTTTCTTT.

The chain employs TRBV11-3 and TRBJ2-1, with 10 bases lining up with TRBD1. There are 15 residues in the CDR3. V dropped 5 bases and J dropped 5; count of bases not matched to a gene: 6. Germline lookup yields CDR1 SGHNT and CDR2 YENEEA. Here the CDR3 DNA reads TGTGCCAGCAGCACGGGACAGGGGATCGACAATGAGCAGTTCTTC. Translated: CASSTGQGIDNEQFF.

This chain links TRBV20-1 with TRBJ2-1; 9 nucleotides agree with TRBD2. CDR3 length: 13 residues. V was pared by 3 bases and J by 9 bases, with 6 bases of the junction left unmatched. CDR1 DFQATT and CDR2 SNEGSKA come from the germline V gene (reference sequence). The CDR3: CSASRLAVGEQFF. CDR3 DNA sequence: TGCAGTGCTAGTCGACTAGCGGTAGGTGAGCAGTTCTTC.

V usage is TRBV19 and J usage is TRBJ2-4; no clear D gene. Deletions cut 3 bases from V and 1 base from J, with 7 bases between. CDR1 LNHDA and CDR2 SQIVND come from the germline V gene (reference sequence). This CDR3 is 14 amino acids long. CDR3 sequence reads: CASSISTAKNIQYF. CDR3 DNA: TGTGCCAGTAGTATTTCGACTGCCAAAAACATTCAGTACTTC.

The V gene is TRBV29-1, the J gene TRBJ1-1, with 7 bases fitting TRBD1. CDR3 length equals 14 residues. Germline V gene lookup returns CDR1 SQVTM and CDR2 ANQGSEA. V was pared by 7 bases and J by 0 bases, with 8 bases of the junction left unmatched. The CDR3 bases are TGCAGCGCCAAGGACAGGTCTATGAACACTGAAGCTTTCTTT. This gives the protein CSAKDRSMNTEAFF.

Note on this clone: No DNA is shown, since the ends of the CDR3 on it are uncertain; the CDR3 is the one TCRdb lists. The V call is TRBV19, the J call TRBJ2-5; TRBD1 reflects the table's D call only, with no check against the DNA. Germline V lookup: CDR1 LNHDA, CDR2 SQIVND (reference sequence). Including both end residues, the CDR3 is 15 amino acids long. CDR3 region: CASNIWGQGTETQHF.

The chain joins TRBV7-3 to TRBJ1-2; TRBD1 agrees at 9 bases. The length of the CDR3 is 15 residues. Trimming removed 5 bases from V and 6 bases from J; junction bases left unmatched: 10. From germline, CDR1 is SGHTA and CDR2 FQGTGA. For the CDR3, the DNA is TGTGCCAGCAGCCTCACCAGGGACAGGGCGCATGGCTACACCTTC. As protein: CASSLTRDRAHGYTF.

The gene calls are TRBV11-2 and TRBJ2-7; D remains ambiguous. Trimming stripped 0 bases from V and 3 bases from J, with 15 bases between. This CDR3 has 16 residues. CDR1 and CDR2 from the germline V gene are SGHAT and FQNNGV. The CDR3 reads CASSLDRLSLGYEQYF. Here the CDR3 DNA reads TGTGCCAGCAGCTTAGATCGCCTGTCCCTCGGCTACGAGCAGTACTTC.

The chain has TRBV15 and TRBJ2-5; maybe TRBD2 (6 bases). Trimming took 5 bases from V and 5 from J, leaving 15 bases between them. The CDR3 extends over 14 amino acids. CDR1 is LNHNV, CDR2 YYDKDF, per germline (reference sequence). DNA for the CDR3: TGTGCCACCAGCCCGGGCGGGGCGAGGGAGACCCAGTACTTC. Amino acids: CATSPGGARETQYF. The variable domain in full, completed from reference TRBV15 and TRBJ2-5, reads DAMVIQNPRYQVTQFGKPVTLSCSQTLNHNVMYWYQQKSSQAPKLLFHYYDKDFNNEADTPDNFQSRRPNTSFCFLDIRSPGLGDTAMYLCATSPGGARETQYFGPGTRLLVL.

This chain uses TRBV15 with TRBJ2-7, with D unresolved. The germline CDR1 and CDR2 sequences are LNHNV and YYDKDF (reference sequence). Trimming took 3 bases from V and 4 from J, leaving 7 bases between them. The length of the CDR3 is 12 residues. The CDR3 nucleotides read TGTGCCACCAGCAGTACACCATACGAGCAGTACTTC. This sequence encodes CATSSTPYEQYF.